This T cell receptor (beta chain) originates from a study of beta chain features in type 1 diabetes. The wider study: Cell yields, gender and age were similar in healthy donors and patients. The study's findings and limits: Any HLA type influence on TCRB rearrangement was left unresolved here. A possible short-template PCR bias applies equally to patients and controls. A moderate, significant TCRB CDR3 shortening appeared in type 1 diabetes across four CD4+ subsets.

CDR3 length equals 13 residues. Germline V gene data show CDR1 as MDHEN and CDR2 as SYDVKM. Deletions cut 6 bases from V and 6 bases from J, with 14 bases between. Every isolated RNA sample was fully reverse transcribed, so sequencing captured expressed TCRB transcripts. Libraries were prepared by immunoSEQ multiplex PCR; TCRdb keeps only in-frame clonotypes and omits some of them. The table has some 250,000 clones, 27% seen once. This clone has only a few counts. Its matching antigen is unknown. This TCR derives from a man aged 30 to 39 in good health. Source material: central memory CD4+ T cells from blood. J is TRBJ1-2 and V is TRBV28, with a tentative D call TRBD1 (6 bases). CDR3 sequence reads: CASRAQGPNGYTF. The CDR3 nucleotides are TGTGCCAGCAGGGCACAGGGTCCTAATGGCTACACCTTC.